The T cell receptor (beta chain) described here comes from a study of blood T cell repertoires in COVID-19. On the study more broadly: Donors in the United States, Italy and Spain gave samples during acute or convalescent COVID-19. PBMCs, B-cell-depleted T cells, or T cells provided the cDNA or gDNA that made up the material.

In this sample, this clone is medium-sized. Germline V lookup: CDR1 SGDLS, CDR2 YYNGEE. The V segment lost 0 bases and the J segment 0 bases; nucleotides outside the gene matches: 3. This CDR3 is 15 amino acids long. The authors' processing: Reference gene primer amplification gave nucleated cell count estimates. The data were produced by immunoSEQ multiplex PCR, yet TCRdb's version contains in-frame clones alone and is incomplete. D and trimming were read from the DNA, whereas the V and J calls and clone size are those reported in that table. The sample consists of some 64,000 clones, roughly 75% of them appearing once. Patients of the Seattle cohort, enrolled during active infection, were followed longitudinally.

The clonotype comes from a man in his fifties or sixties with COVID-19, enrolled during active disease. Sequences were obtained from peripheral blood. V usage is TRBV9 and J usage is TRBJ2-7, with 7 bases fitting TRBD2. The CDR3 DNA is TGTGCCAGCAGCGTAGGACCGGGAGGCTCCTACGAGCAGTACTTC. Translated: CASSVGPGGSYEQYF. Full variable domain (rest looked up from reference TRBV9 and TRBJ2-7): DSGVTQTPKHLITATGQRVTLRCSPRSGDLSVYWYQQSLDQGLQFLIQYYNGEERAKGNILERFSAQQFPDLHSELNLSSLELGDSALYFCASSVGPGGSYEQYFGPGTRLTVT.